This TCR beta chain appears in the sequencing data of a study of shared clonotypes between healthy human individuals. Study at large: CD4 naive and memory got three plates each, CD8 naive two, CD8 memory one. Study-level findings and limits: Clonotype sharing across donors was expected to vary with sequencing depth. Clonotypes not shared had lower generation probabilities than those common to all four donors.

As handled by the study authors: ImmunoSEQ gave junction-only sequences without quality scores, so filtering differed. This table comes from immunoSEQ multiplex PCR, and its TCRdb copy is limited to in-frame clones, with some not included. That table is the source of V, J and clone size, and D and trimming were worked out from the DNA. The sample holds millions of clones, 85% to 95% seen once. In the case of this clone: The antigen is undetermined.

The junction had 5 bases not matched to a gene; V was cut back by 4 bases and J by 10 bases. The CDR3 runs to 13 residues. Looked up from germline, CDR1 is ENHRY and CDR2 is SYGVKD. The sequence was collected from a man between 18 and 35 years old in good health. V and J are TRBV10-3 and TRBJ2-5, with 11 bases matching TRBD1. The sample was naive CD4+ T cells sorted from blood. Subset given: CD45RA+ positively selected. The CDR3 loop reads CAISGTGGEIQYF. DNA for the CDR3: TGTGCCATCAGTGGGACAGGGGGCGAAATCCAGTACTTC.